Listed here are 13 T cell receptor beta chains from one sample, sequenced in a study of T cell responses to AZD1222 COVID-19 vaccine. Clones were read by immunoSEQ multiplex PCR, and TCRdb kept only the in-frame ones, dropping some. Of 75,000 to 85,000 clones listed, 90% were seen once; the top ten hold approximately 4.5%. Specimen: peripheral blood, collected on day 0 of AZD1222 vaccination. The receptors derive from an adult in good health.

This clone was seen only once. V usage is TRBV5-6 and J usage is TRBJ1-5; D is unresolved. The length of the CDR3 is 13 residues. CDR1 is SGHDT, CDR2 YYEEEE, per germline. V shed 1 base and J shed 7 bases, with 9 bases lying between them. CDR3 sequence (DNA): TGTGCCAGCAGCTTGAACCGGGCCCAGCCCCAGCATTTT. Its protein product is CASSLNRAQPQHF.

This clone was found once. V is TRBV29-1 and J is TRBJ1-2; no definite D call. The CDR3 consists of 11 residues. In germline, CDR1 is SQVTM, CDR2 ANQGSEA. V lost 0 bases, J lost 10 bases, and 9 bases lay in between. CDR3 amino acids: CSVEDRLFYTF. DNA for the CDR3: TGCAGCGTTGAAGATAGACTTTTCTACACCTTC.

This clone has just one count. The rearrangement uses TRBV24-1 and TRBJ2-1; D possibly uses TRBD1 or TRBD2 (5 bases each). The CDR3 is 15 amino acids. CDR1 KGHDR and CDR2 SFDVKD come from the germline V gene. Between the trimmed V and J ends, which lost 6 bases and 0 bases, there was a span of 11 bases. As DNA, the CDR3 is TGTGCCACCAGTATAGCAGGGAGCTCCTACAATGAGCAGTTCTTC. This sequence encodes CATSIAGSSYNEQFF.

The CDR3 spells CVAGDGGSGNTIYF. CDR3 nucleotides: TGTGTCGCGGGGGATGGGGGCTCTGGAAACACCATATATTTT. V is TRBV6-5 and J is TRBJ1-3; a possible D gene is TRBD1 (5 bases). CDR3 length: 14 amino acids. In germline, CDR1 is MNHEY, CDR2 SVGAGI.

Here the CDR3 DNA reads TGTGCCAGCAGCTCAGAGGGTGTCTCACCCCTCCACTTT. Amino acid sequence: CASSSEGVSPLHF. The chain uses TRBV7-9 and TRBJ1-6; D ambiguous. Trimming pared 4 bases from V and 10 bases from J, leaving 11 bases between. Per germline, CDR1 SEHNR and CDR2 FQNEAQ (reference sequence). This CDR3 has 13 amino acids. Full variable domain (missing parts from reference TRBV7-9 and TRBJ1-6): DTGVSQNPRHKITKRGQNVTFRCDPISEHNRLYWYRQTLGQGPEFLTYFQNEAQLEKSRLLSDRFSAERPKGSFSTLEIQRTEQGDSAMYLCASSSEGVSPLHFGNGTRLTVT.

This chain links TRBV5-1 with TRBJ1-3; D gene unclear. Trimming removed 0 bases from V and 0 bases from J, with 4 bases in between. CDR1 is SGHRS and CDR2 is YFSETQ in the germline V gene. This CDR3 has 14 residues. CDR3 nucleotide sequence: TGCGCCAGCAGCTTGGGGGCCTCTGGAAACACCATATATTTT. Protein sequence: CASSLGASGNTIYF.

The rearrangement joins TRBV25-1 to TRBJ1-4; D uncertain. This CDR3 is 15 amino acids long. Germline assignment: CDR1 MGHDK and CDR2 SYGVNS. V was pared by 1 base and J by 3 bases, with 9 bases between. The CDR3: CASSEWQAANEKLFF. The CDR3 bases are TGTGCCAGCAGTGAATGGCAGGCTGCTAATGAAAAACTGTTTTTT.

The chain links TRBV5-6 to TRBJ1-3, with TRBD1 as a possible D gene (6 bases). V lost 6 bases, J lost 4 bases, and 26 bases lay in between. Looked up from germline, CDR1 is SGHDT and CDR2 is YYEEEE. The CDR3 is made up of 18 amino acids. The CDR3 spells CASTLPSITRGEGNTIYF. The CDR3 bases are TGTGCCAGCACTCTCCCCTCTATTACAAGGGGGGAAGGAAACACCATATATTTT.

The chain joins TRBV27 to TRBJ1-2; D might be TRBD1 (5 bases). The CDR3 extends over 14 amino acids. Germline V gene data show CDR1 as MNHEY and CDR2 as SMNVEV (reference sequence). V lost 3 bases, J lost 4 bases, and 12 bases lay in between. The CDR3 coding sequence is TGTGCCAGCAGTTTGACCGGGGGATTCTATGGCTACACCTTC. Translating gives CASSLTGGFYGYTF.

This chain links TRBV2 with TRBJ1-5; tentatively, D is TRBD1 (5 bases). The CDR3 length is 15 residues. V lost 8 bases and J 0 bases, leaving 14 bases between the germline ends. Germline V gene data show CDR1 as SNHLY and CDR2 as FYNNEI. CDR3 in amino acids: CASRGYPLSNQPQHF. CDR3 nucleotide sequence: TGTGCCAGCCGGGGCTACCCCCTTAGCAATCAGCCCCAGCATTTT.

The CDR3 coding sequence is TGTGCCAGCAGCGGGAGGGGGGCCTCCCTTCAAGTCCGAAGGGAGACCCAGTACTTC. Translation gives CASSGRGASLQVRRETQYF. V and J are TRBV5-6 and TRBJ2-5, with a possible D match to TRBD2 (7 bases). The V gene's germline CDR1 is SGHDT and CDR2 YYEEEE. The CDR3 is made up of 19 amino acids. Trimming took off 4 bases at V and 5 bases at J, with 30 bases between the two ends.

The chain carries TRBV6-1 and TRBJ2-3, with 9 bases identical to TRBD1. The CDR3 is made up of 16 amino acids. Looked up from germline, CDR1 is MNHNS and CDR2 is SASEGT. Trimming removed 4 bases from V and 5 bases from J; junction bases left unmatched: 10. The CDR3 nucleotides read TGTGCCAGCAGTGCCCGGACAGGGGAGAGAGGAGATACGCAGTATTTT. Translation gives CASSARTGERGDTQYF.

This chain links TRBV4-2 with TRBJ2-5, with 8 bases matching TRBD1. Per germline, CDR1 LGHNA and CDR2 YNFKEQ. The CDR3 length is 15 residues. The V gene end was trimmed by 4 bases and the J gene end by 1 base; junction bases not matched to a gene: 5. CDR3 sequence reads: CASSPGTGSQETQYF. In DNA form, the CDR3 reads TGTGCCAGCAGCCCCGGGACAGGTTCCCAAGAGACCCAGTACTTC.